The 2 T cell receptor beta chains reported below all come from one sample, sequenced in a study of tumour-infiltrating T cells in Burkitt lymphoma. Clones were sequenced by immunoSEQ multiplex PCR, and TCRdb holds only the in-frame ones, with some missing. The sample has over 85 clones; 98% are singletons. Sequenced sample: tumor tissue. These receptors were collected from a human donor with diffuse large B-cell lymphoma. Some clones in this sample may be carry-over from other donors' samples.

This chain uses TRBV19 with TRBJ1-1, with 12 nucleotides matching TRBD1. The CDR3 totals 14 residues. The J segment lost 10 bases and the V segment lost 8 bases, leaving 11 bases of the junction unmatched. The germline CDR1 and CDR2 sequences are LNHDA and SQIVND (reference sequence). Here the CDR3 DNA reads TGTGCCAGTTCCGGGACAGGGGGCGCCCAGGGAGCTTTCTTT. This translates into CASSGTGGAQGAFF.

This sequence joins TRBV5-1 and TRBJ1-6; D gene unclear. The CDR3 sequence is 12 residues long. Deletions cut 1 base from V and 5 bases from J, with 1 base between. Germline V lookup: CDR1 SGHRS, CDR2 YFSETQ. CDR3 DNA sequence: TGCGCCAGCAGCTTGAATAATTCACCCCTCCACTTT. Translating it yields CASSLNNSPLHF.